This T cell receptor beta chain was found in a study of cytomegalovirus exposure and HLA in healthy donors. Study-wide results and caveats: What TCR beta sequences reportedly achieved was accurate prediction of HLA-A and HLA-B alleles in most subjects. The authors later found most CMV-associated TCR beta chains appeared HLA-restricted. Researchers reported that a few CMV-associated chains were confirmed in vitro as CMV antigen-specific. In an earlier analysis, most TCR beta V segments were productive about 87% or about 30% of the time.

CDR1 is MRHNA and CDR2 is SNTAGT in the germline V gene. CDR3 length: 15 residues. Trimming pared 0 bases from V and 0 bases from J, leaving 8 bases between. The PCR had 60 Vbeta and 13 Jbeta primers. Some clones are missing from TCRdb's copy, which holds only in-frame ones; the method was immunoSEQ multiplex PCR. Among 90,000 to 100,000 clones listed, approximately 69% were seen once. As regards this clone: The antigen remains unidentified.

Sequenced sample: PBMCs. This sequence originates from a boy under 18 in good health and CMV-seropositive. V gene TRBV6-4 combines with J gene TRBJ1-1; unclear D gene. The CDR3 nucleotides read TGTGCCAGCAGTGACTCCGCGGCTATGAACACTGAAGCTTTCTTT. It translates to CASSDSAAMNTEAFF.